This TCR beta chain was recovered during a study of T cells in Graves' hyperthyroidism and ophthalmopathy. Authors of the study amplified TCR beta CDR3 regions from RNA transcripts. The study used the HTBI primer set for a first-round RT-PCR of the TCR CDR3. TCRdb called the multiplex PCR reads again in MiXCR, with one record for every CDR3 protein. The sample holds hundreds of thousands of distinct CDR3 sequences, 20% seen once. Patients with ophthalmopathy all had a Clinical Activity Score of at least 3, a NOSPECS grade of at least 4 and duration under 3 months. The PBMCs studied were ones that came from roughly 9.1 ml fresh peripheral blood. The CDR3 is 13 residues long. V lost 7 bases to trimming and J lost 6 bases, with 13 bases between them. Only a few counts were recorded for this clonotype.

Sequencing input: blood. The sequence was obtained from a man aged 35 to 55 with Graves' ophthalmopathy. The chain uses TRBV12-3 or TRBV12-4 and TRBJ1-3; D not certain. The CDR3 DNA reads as TGTGCCAGCACCAACAATGGGCCAAACACCATATATTTT. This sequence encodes CASTNNGPNTIYF.